The 30 T cell receptor beta chains below were found in one sample sequenced in a study of blood T cell repertoires in COVID-19. The protocol was immunoSEQ multiplex PCR, while the TCRdb copy is restricted to in-frame clones and leaves out a portion. The table shows about 310,000 clones, with approximately 91% occurring only once. Sequenced material: PBMCs or T cells enriched from blood (not recorded which). All receptors come from a woman aged 40 to 50 who had recovered from COVID-19.

The V and J genes are TRBV28 and TRBJ1-3; D is possibly TRBD1 (5 bases). Germline lookup yields CDR1 MDHEN and CDR2 SYDVKM. Trimming left V 5 bases short and J 4 bases short, with 18 bases between. This CDR3 spans 16 amino acids. CDR3 sequence (DNA): TGTGCCAGCAGTCCACGACCACGGGGGAAGGGAAACACCATATATTTT. Translation: CASSPRPRGKGNTIYF.

V gene TRBV29-1 combines with J gene TRBJ2-7, with 11 positions matching TRBD2. J lost 1 base, V lost 2 bases, and 4 bases had no gene match. Germline V CDR1 and CDR2: SQVTM, ANQGSEA. The CDR3 has 15 residues. The CDR3 region is CSVELLAGVSYEQYF. The CDR3 nucleotides are TGCAGCGTTGAATTACTAGCGGGAGTATCCTACGAGCAGTACTTC.

The V and J genes are TRBV4-3 and TRBJ2-3; 8 bases line up with TRBD2. V shed 3 bases, J shed 3 bases, and the junction held 11 bases outside the gene matches. The CDR3 covers 17 residues. Germline CDR1 and CDR2: LGHNA and YSLEER. As DNA, the CDR3 is TGCGCCAGCAGCCATGTTTCGGGGGGGGCCTTGACAGATACGCAGTATTTT. Translation: CASSHVSGGALTDTQYF.

The J gene is TRBJ1-2, the V gene TRBV29-1; 11 nucleotides line up with TRBD1. Per the germline V gene, CDR1 is SQVTM and CDR2 is ANQGSEA. The J segment lost 3 bases and the V segment lost 7 bases, leaving 4 bases of the junction unmatched. The CDR3 has 13 amino acids. The CDR3 sequence is CSAMGQGDYGYTF. The CDR3 coding sequence is TGCAGCGCCATGGGACAGGGGGACTATGGCTACACCTTC.

The rearrangement uses TRBV10-3 and TRBJ2-3, with a weak D call TRBD2 (5 bases). V was cut by 2 bases and J by 7 bases, with 7 bases left in between. This CDR3 is built from 12 residues. CDR1 is ENHRY and CDR2 is SYGVKD in the germline V gene. The CDR3: CAISEEGNTQYF. Here the CDR3 DNA reads TGTGCCATCAGTGAGGAGGGAAATACGCAGTATTTT.

V is TRBV12-5 and J is TRBJ2-5; 10 bases align to TRBD2. Germline CDR1 is LGHNT and CDR2 is FRNRAP. There are 17 residues in the CDR3. The V segment lost 6 bases and the J segment 3 bases; nucleotides outside the gene matches: 13. In DNA form, the CDR3 reads TGTGCTAGTGGCCCCCGAGTCGAGCGGGAGGGAAAAGAGACCCAGTACTTC. Protein sequence: CASGPRVEREGKETQYF.

The V call is TRBV9, the J call TRBJ2-3, with D possibly matching TRBD2 (6 bases). Germline CDR1 SGDLS, CDR2 YYNGEE. V lost 4 bases, J lost 6 bases, and 9 bases lay in between. The CDR3 extends over 12 amino acids. CDR3 in DNA: TGTGCCAGCAGCTTCCGGGGGGATACGCAGTATTTT. It is translated as CASSFRGDTQYF.

This clone was found a few times. This chain uses TRBV4-1 with TRBJ2-7, with 10 positions matching TRBD1. The CDR3 has 15 amino acids. The V and J ends lost 4 bases and 5 bases, in that order; junction bases with no gene match: 8. The germline CDR1 and CDR2 sequences are MGHRA and YSYEKL. The CDR3 DNA reads as TGCGCCAGCAGCCCAGGGACAGGGGCAAACCACGAGCAGTACTTC. It yields the protein CASSPGTGANHEQYF.

The chain carries TRBV11-2 and TRBJ2-5; 11 bases agree with TRBD1. Per the germline V gene, CDR1 is SGHAT and CDR2 is FQNNGV. This CDR3 region has 14 residues. V shed 7 bases and J 4 bases; nucleotides not matched to a gene: 5. CDR3 DNA sequence: TGTGCCAGCAACGGACAGGGGGCAGTAGAGACCCAGTACTTC. Residues: CASNGQGAVETQYF. Based on the CDR3 plus reference TRBV11-2 and TRBJ2-5, the full variable domain is EAGVAQSPRYKIIEKRQSVAFWCNPISGHATLYWYQQILGQGPKLLIQFQNNGVVDDSQLPKDRFSAERLKGVDSTLKIQPAKLEDSAVYLCASNGQGAVETQYFGPGTRLLVL.

This sequence joins TRBV28 and TRBJ1-2, with 10 bases matching TRBD1. In germline, CDR1 is MDHEN, CDR2 SYDVKM. There are 15 residues in the CDR3. V gave up 7 bases and J gave up 6 bases; unmatched junction bases: 11. CDR3 in amino acids: CASIPAGQGVNGYTF. In nucleotides, the CDR3 is TGTGCCAGCATCCCCGCCGGACAGGGGGTGAATGGCTACACCTTC.

This clone was observed a few times. The chain combines TRBV9 with TRBJ1-6; 9 nucleotides line up with TRBD1. Germline assignment: CDR1 SGDLS and CDR2 YYNGEE. Losses at the gene ends were 0 bases for V and 7 bases for J; bases not matched to a gene: 8. The CDR3 extends over 17 amino acids. CDR3 amino acids: CASSVAGGTGMNSPLHF. For the CDR3, the DNA is TGTGCCAGCAGCGTAGCTGGTGGGACAGGGATGAATTCACCCCTCCACTTT.

The chain recombines TRBV7-6 with TRBJ2-2; the match to TRBD1 covers 7 bases. The V gene's germline CDR1 is SGHVS and CDR2 FNYEAQ. J gave up 8 bases and V 4 bases, and 4 bases lay outside the gene matches. There are 13 residues in the CDR3. The CDR3 sequence is CASSWGTAGELFF. The CDR3 nucleotides read TGTGCCAGCAGCTGGGGGACAGCAGGGGAGCTGTTTTTT.

The V and J genes are TRBV13 and TRBJ2-7, with 8 bases matching TRBD2. V gave up 0 bases and J gave up 3 bases; unmatched junction bases: 4. This CDR3 contains 15 residues. CDR1 and CDR2 from the germline V gene are PRHDT and FYEKMQ (reference sequence). The CDR3 reads CASSLGRGGVYEQYF. The CDR3, as DNA: TGTGCCAGCAGCTTAGGTCGGGGGGGCGTCTACGAGCAGTACTTC.

There are a few counts of this clone. The chain recombines TRBV28 with TRBJ1-2; the D gene is possibly TRBD1 (6 bases). Germline V gives CDR1 MDHEN, CDR2 SYDVKM. V gave up 4 bases and J gave up 3 bases, with 15 bases separating them. The length of the CDR3 is 15 residues. The CDR3 loop reads CASSSSGQIYYGYTF. CDR3 sequence (DNA): TGTGCCAGCAGTTCCTCGGGACAAATTTACTATGGCTACACCTTC.

The chain links TRBV28 to TRBJ1-1; 7 positions match TRBD1. With V trimmed by 7 bases and J by 0 bases, 8 bases remained unmatched. Germline V gene sequence: CDR1 MDHEN, CDR2 SYDVKM. The CDR3 covers 15 residues. DNA of the CDR3: TGTGCCAGCAATCGGGACAGCGCTCTGAACACTGAAGCTTTCTTT. Amino acids: CASNRDSALNTEAFF.

This chain uses TRBV10-1 with TRBJ2-3; D is unresolved. V lost 8 bases and J lost 2, with 8 bases in between. The germline CDR1 and CDR2 sequences are WNHNN and SYGVQD (reference sequence). The CDR3 loop spans 12 amino acids. Here the CDR3 DNA reads TGCGCCAGCTCCCAGGACACAGATACGCAGTATTTT. Protein product: CASSQDTDTQYF.

This chain connects TRBV19 to TRBJ1-1; 7 bases line up with TRBD1. CDR1 and CDR2 (germline): LNHDA, SQIVND (reference sequence). V dropped 3 bases and J dropped 5; count of bases not matched to a gene: 6. This CDR3 comprises 14 residues. CDR3 in DNA: TGTGCCAGTAGTATTTCAGGGGGAAGAACTGAAGCTTTCTTT. The encoded protein is CASSISGGRTEAFF.

This clone occurred a few times. The chain has TRBV19 and TRBJ1-2, with 9 bases that match TRBD1. The J segment lost 7 bases and the V segment lost 5 bases, leaving 5 bases of the junction unmatched. The CDR3 is made up of 13 amino acids. Germline V lookup: CDR1 LNHDA, CDR2 SQIVND (reference sequence). The CDR3 DNA follows: TGTGCCAGTAGTGGGGACAGGGTGAGTGGCTACACCTTC. Its translation: CASSGDRVSGYTF.

The V call is TRBV18, the J call TRBJ1-2; perhaps TRBD1 as D (5 bases). CDR1 is KGHSH, CDR2 LQKENI, per germline. Between the trimmed V and J ends, which lost 0 bases and 3 bases, there was a span of 8 bases. CDR3 size: 14 residues. The CDR3 DNA follows: TGTGCCAGCTCACCACCAGTAGGGGACTATGGCTACACCTTC. This codes for CASSPPVGDYGYTF.

On this clone itself: A clone one base away is much larger, so this may be a read error. The chain uses TRBV5-1 and TRBJ1-1; 8 bases agree with TRBD1. Trimming removed 3 bases from V and 1 base from J; junction bases left unmatched: 5. The CDR3 is made up of 15 amino acids. Germline loops: CDR1 SGHRS, CDR2 YFSETQ. The CDR3 coding sequence is TGCGCCAGCAGCTCCGCCGGGACAGGGAACACTGAAGCTTTCTTT. Protein product: CASSSAGTGNTEAFF.

The genes are TRBV10-3 and TRBJ2-1, with D possibly matching TRBD2 (5 bases). CDR1 and CDR2 from the germline V gene are ENHRY and SYGVKD. The CDR3 sequence is 15 residues long. V gave up 4 bases and J gave up 2 bases, with 12 bases separating them. The CDR3 spells CAISGETITYNEQFF. Here the CDR3 DNA reads TGTGCCATCAGTGGGGAGACAATCACCTACAATGAGCAGTTCTTC.

This chain uses TRBV4-2 with TRBJ2-2; 7 nucleotides agree with TRBD2. This CDR3 is built from 16 residues. Trimming cost V 1 base and J 0 bases; bases outside gene matches: 2. CDR1 and CDR2 (germline): LGHNA, YNFKEQ. The CDR3 region has the DNA TGTGCCAGCAGCCAAGCCAGCGGGACGAACACCGGGGAGCTGTTTTTT. This sequence encodes CASSQASGTNTGELFF.

V usage is TRBV24-1 and J usage is TRBJ2-7; the D gene is possibly TRBD2 (6 bases). The CDR3 is 13 residues long. V dropped 9 bases and J dropped 5 bases, with 16 bases sitting between them. The germline V gene encodes CDR1 KGHDR and CDR2 SFDVKD. The CDR3 loop is CATPQGEVHEQYF. The CDR3 DNA sequence: TGTGCCACCCCCCAAGGGGAGGTCCACGAGCAGTACTTC.

The rearrangement uses TRBV7-6 and TRBJ2-1, with D possibly being TRBD2 (6 bases). The CDR3 runs to 16 residues. The germline gives CDR1 SGHVS, CDR2 FNYEAQ. The V and J ends lost 2 bases and 0 bases respectively, with 11 bases between them. CDR3 residues: CASSLNAGSSYNEQFF. CDR3 nucleotides: TGTGCCAGCAGCTTAAACGCCGGGAGCTCCTACAATGAGCAGTTCTTC.

This rearrangement joins TRBV4-2 to TRBJ2-1; possibly TRBD1 for D (5 bases). Germline CDR1 and CDR2: LGHNA and YNFKEQ. The CDR3 consists of 17 residues. V was pared by 3 bases and J by 0 bases, with 15 bases between. Written as DNA, the CDR3 is TGTGCCAGCAGCCAGGAATACACAGGCCGCTCCTACAATGAGCAGTTCTTC. This translates into CASSQEYTGRSYNEQFF.

This chain links TRBV10-3 with TRBJ1-6; unclear D gene. This CDR3 comprises 13 residues. Per germline, CDR1 ENHRY and CDR2 SYGVKD. Trimming shortened V by 6 bases and J by 8 bases, and 11 bases separated the two germline ends. The CDR3 sequence is CAIRDDGDSPLHF. DNA for the CDR3: TGTGCCATCAGAGACGACGGAGATTCACCCCTCCACTTT.

This rearrangement joins TRBV5-6 to TRBJ1-4; D ambiguous. The CDR3 extends over 12 amino acids. From germline, CDR1 is SGHDT and CDR2 YYEEEE. The ends were cut back, 3 bases at V and 6 bases at J, with 6 bases in the middle. The CDR3 sequence: CASSYGYEKLFF. The DNA of the CDR3 is TGTGCCAGCAGCTACGGGTATGAAAAACTGTTTTTT.

This clone appeared a single time. The chain couples TRBV27 to TRBJ2-7; D uncertain. The germline CDR1 and CDR2 sequences are MNHEY and SMNVEV (reference sequence). The CDR3 loop spans 13 amino acids. Trimming took off 5 bases at V and 3 bases at J, with 11 bases between the two ends. The CDR3: CASSQTWYYEQYF. For the CDR3, the DNA is TGTGCCAGCAGTCAGACATGGTACTACGAGCAGTACTTC.

The chain links TRBV9 to TRBJ2-3; D is undetermined. V was clipped by 0 bases and J by 0 bases, with 11 bases between them. The CDR3 contains 16 residues. Germline V gives CDR1 SGDLS, CDR2 YYNGEE. The CDR3 bases are TGTGCCAGCAGCGTAGCTGAGGTAGGTAGCACAGATACGCAGTATTTT. Encoded protein: CASSVAEVGSTDTQYF.

This chain links TRBV9 with TRBJ1-1, with D tentatively TRBD1 (6 bases). This CDR3 has 17 residues. Trimming left V 10 bases short and J 1 base short, with 26 bases between. The germline gives CDR1 SGDLS, CDR2 YYNGEE. In nucleotides, the CDR3 is TGTGCCGGGGGCCTGCTAATCACAGGTCCTCAGAACACTGAAGCTTTCTTT. Translation gives CAGGLLITGPQNTEAFF.